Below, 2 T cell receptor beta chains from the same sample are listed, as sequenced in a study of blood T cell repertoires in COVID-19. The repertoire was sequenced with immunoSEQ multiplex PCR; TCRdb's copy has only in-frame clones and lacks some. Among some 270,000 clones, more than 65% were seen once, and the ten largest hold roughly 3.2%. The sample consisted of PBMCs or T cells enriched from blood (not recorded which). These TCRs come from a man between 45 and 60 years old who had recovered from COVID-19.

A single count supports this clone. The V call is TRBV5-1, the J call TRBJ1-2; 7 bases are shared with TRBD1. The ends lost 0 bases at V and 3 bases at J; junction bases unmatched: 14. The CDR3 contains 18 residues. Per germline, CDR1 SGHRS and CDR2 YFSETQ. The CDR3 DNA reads TGCGCCAGCAGCTTGGCGGGGCAGGGGGGTTCCCTCTACTATGGCTACACCTTC. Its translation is CASSLAGQGGSLYYGYTF.

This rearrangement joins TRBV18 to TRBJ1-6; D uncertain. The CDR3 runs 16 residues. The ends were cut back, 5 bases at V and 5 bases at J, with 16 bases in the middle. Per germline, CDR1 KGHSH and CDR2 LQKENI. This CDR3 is CASSAGEVYDNSPLHF. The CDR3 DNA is TGTGCCAGCTCAGCTGGTGAGGTGTACGATAATTCACCCCTCCACTTT. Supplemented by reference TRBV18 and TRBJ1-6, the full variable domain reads NAGVMQNPRHLVRRRGQEARLRCSPMKGHSHVYWYRQLPEEGLKFMVYLQKENIIDESGMPKERFSAEFPKEGPSILRIQQVVRGDSAAYFCASSAGEVYDNSPLHFGNGTRLTVT.